The present TCR beta chain was sequenced within a study of blood T cell repertoires in COVID-19. Whole-study context: The United States, Italy and Spain supplied acute and convalescent COVID-19 samples. Sources were T cells, B-cell-depleted T cells, or PBMCs; the material itself was cDNA or gDNA.

The CDR3 has 15 residues. V gave up 7 bases and J gave up 1 base; unmatched junction bases: 9. Looked up from germline, CDR1 is SGHVS and CDR2 is FQNEAQ. In the original workflow: Amplification of reference gene primers was used by the study to estimate nucleated cell counts. Measured with immunoSEQ multiplex PCR; TCRdb has only the in-frame clones, and not every one. Clone size and the V and J calls come from that table; the DNA yielded D and trimming. The sample comprises 100,000 or so clones, around four fifths of which are singletons, and roughly 13% rests with the top ten. Sequencing was carried out using peripheral blood. This rearrangement joins TRBV7-8 to TRBJ1-2, with TRBD1 matching 7 bases. The origin of this receptor is a man aged 45-65 years with active or convalescent COVID-19. The CDR3 reads CASTTRTGLNYGYTF. DNA for the CDR3: TGTGCCAGCACTACGCGGACAGGCCTTAACTATGGCTACACCTTC.